These T cell receptor beta chains were read from a single sample in a study of graft-versus-host responses after intestinal transplantation. These receptors' targets are unknown. Clones were sequenced by immunoSEQ multiplex PCR, and TCRdb holds only the in-frame ones, with some missing. There are about 88,000 clones in the sample; approximately 94% occur only once, and about 0.2% lies in the top ten. The sample here was unstimulated CD4+ T cells sorted from spleen or lymph node cells, taken before transplant. These TCRs come from a human donor who was the organ donor for an intestinal transplant. The CDR3 runs from the conserved cysteine through the conserved F or W. D genes are given only for firm matches. The size entry is marked missing in some rows and otherwise reads once, few, many or a size class.

J	length	V	size	D	DNA	CDR3
TRBJ1-1	15	TRBV5-4	once	-	TGTGCCAGCAGCTTGTTATGGGGACTGAACACTGAAGCTTTCTTT	CASSLLWGLNTEAFF
TRBJ1-5	13	TRBV29-1	-	-	TGCAGCGTCGGTGGGGAGGGCAATCAGCCCCAGCATTTT	CSVGGEGNQPQHF
TRBJ1-5	14	TRBV11-2	-	-	TGTGCCAGCAGCTTAGACAGGGGCAATCAGCCCCAGCATTTT	CASSLDRGNQPQHF
TRBJ1-5	17	TRBV7-2	-	-	TGTGCCAGCAGCTTAGTAGAGGTCACGTATAGCAATCAGCCCCAGCATTTT	CASSLVEVTYSNQPQHF
TRBJ2-7	13	TRBV7-2	-	TRBD2	TGTGCCAGCAGCTCAAGGACTAGCTACGAGCAGTACTTC	CASSSRTSYEQYF
TRBJ2-7	14	TRBV19	-	TRBD1	TGTGCCAGTAAGCCGGGACAGGGGGCCCACGAGCAGTACTTC	CASKPGQGAHEQYF
TRBJ2-7	13	TRBV28	-	-	TGTGCCAGCAGTTTATACACGTCCTACGAGCAGTACTTC	CASSLYTSYEQYF
TRBJ1-1	14	TRBV4-1	-	-	TGTGCCAGCAGCCAAGATTTGGGGGGGACTGAAGCTTTCTTT	CASSQDLGGTEAFF
TRBJ2-7	15	TRBV6-5	-	-	TGTGCCAGCTCTACGAGGGAGGGGGGAAGCTACGAGCAGTACTTC	CASSTREGGSYEQYF
TRBJ1-1	15	TRBV19	-	-	TGTGCCAGTAGTCTCAACGGGCAGTGGAGCACTGAAGCTTTCTTT	CASSLNGQWSTEAFF
TRBJ2-7	15	TRBV4-1	once	TRBD2	TGCGCCAGCAGCCCCATAGCGGGGGGGATCTACGAGCAGTACTTC	CASSPIAGGIYEQYF
TRBJ2-5	14	TRBV5-1	-	-	TGCGCCAGCAGCAAGGACAGCTACCAAGAGACCCAGTACTTC	CASSKDSYQETQYF
TRBJ2-3	13	TRBV6-1	-	TRBD2	TGTGCCAGCAGTAGCGGGGGGGCAGATACGCAGTATTTT	CASSSGGADTQYF
TRBJ1-2	13	TRBV15	-	-	TGTGCCACCTCTCGGGGACAAAACTATGGCTACACCTTC	CATSRGQNYGYTF
TRBJ2-2	14	TRBV7-2	-	-	TGTGCCAGCAGCCCGCAGACCAGCACCGGGGAGCTGTTTTTT	CASSPQTSTGELFF
TRBJ2-3	17	TRBV10-3	once	TRBD2	TGTGCCATCAGCTTATTCCTGACTAGCGGGGGGGCAGATACGCAGTATTTT	CAISLFLTSGGADTQYF
TRBJ2-5	14	TRBV5-1	-	-	TGCGCCAGCAGCTTGGATGTGGGAAGGGAGACCCAGTACTTC	CASSLDVGRETQYF
TRBJ1-1	13	TRBV7-9	-	-	TGTGCCAGCAGCGAGACAGGGAACACTGAAGCTTTCTTT	CASSETGNTEAFF
TRBJ2-5	13	TRBV5-4	-	TRBD1	TGTGCCAGCAGCCCGACAGGGCGAGAGACCCAGTACTTC	CASSPTGRETQYF
TRBJ1-4	13	TRBV18	-	-	TGTGCCAGCTCGCCAAGTTTGGATGAAAAACTGTTTTTT	CASSPSLDEKLFF
TRBJ1-1	12	TRBV10-3	-	TRBD1	TGTGCCATCGGCAGGGGGGCCACTGAAGCTTTCTTT	CAIGRGATEAFF
TRBJ2-2	15	TRBV9	-	TRBD1	TGTGCCAGCAGCTTTGGGACAGTGAACACCGGGGAGCTGTTTTTT	CASSFGTVNTGELFF
TRBJ2-1	15	TRBV18	-	-	TGTGCCAGCTCACCAAACAGGGCCCCCGGGAATGAGCAGTTCTTC	CASSPNRAPGNEQFF
TRBJ2-1	15	TRBV25-1	once	-	TGTGCCAGCAGCGCTCCCGGGAGCTCCTACAATGAGCAGTTCTTC	CASSAPGSSYNEQFF
TRBJ2-7	14	TRBV5-1	-	-	TGCGCCAGCAGCTTGGAAACAGGAGGGGACGAGCAGTACTTC	CASSLETGGDEQYF
TRBJ2-3	14	TRBV19	-	-	TGTGCCAGTAGTATAACAGGGAACACAGATACGCAGTATTTT	CASSITGNTDTQYF
TRBJ2-1	19	TRBV19	-	-	TGTGCCAGTAGTATTATTTCACAGATAACTACAATGGGTTACAATGAGCAGTTCTTC	CASSIISQITTMGYNEQFF
TRBJ2-1	15	TRBV4-3	-	-	TGCGCCAGCAGCCAAGTAGGGGACCGAGACAATGAGCAGTTCTTC	CASSQVGDRDNEQFF
TRBJ2-5	14	TRBV10-3	-	-	TGTGCCATCAGTGAGGCAGGGGCGGAGGAGACCCAGTACTTC	CAISEAGAEETQYF
TRBJ1-1	16	TRBV19	-	TRBD1	TGTGCCAGTAGGGAAAGGACAGGGGTGTGGCGCGCTGAAGCTTTCTTT	CASRERTGVWRAEAFF
TRBJ1-1	16	TRBV7-9	-	TRBD1	TGTGCCAGCAGCCACGGGGGACAGACCCGGTCCCTCGAAGCTTTCTTT	CASSHGGQTRSLEAFF
TRBJ1-2	14	TRBV4-3	-	-	TGCGCCAGCAGCCAGGCGACACCCAACTATGGCTACACCTTC	CASSQATPNYGYTF
TRBJ1-2	14	TRBV7-2	-	TRBD1	TGTGCCACCAACAAGGGGGCTGAGGACTATGGCTACACCTTC	CATNKGAEDYGYTF
TRBJ2-7	15	TRBV4-3	-	TRBD2	TGCGCCAGCAGCCGTCGGACCGGGACTAACTACGAGCAGTACTTC	CASSRRTGTNYEQYF
TRBJ1-2	14	TRBV28	-	-	TGTGCCAGCAGTTTAGAGGGGGTCATCTATGGCTACACCTTC	CASSLEGVIYGYTF
TRBJ1-5	12	TRBV28	-	-	TGTGCCAGCAGTTTAGTCGGTCAGCCCCAGCATTTT	CASSLVGQPQHF
TRBJ1-4	15	TRBV15	-	-	TGTGCCACCAGCAGAGATCAATACAGTAGTGAAAAACTGTTTTTT	CATSRDQYSSEKLFF
TRBJ1-5	15	TRBV6-1	-	-	TGTGCCAGCCAAGACAGGAGCCTTAGCAATCAGCCCCAGCATTTT	CASQDRSLSNQPQHF
TRBJ2-7	13	TRBV7-6	-	-	TGTGCCAGCAGCTTACATAGCTCCTACGAGCAGTACTTC	CASSLHSSYEQYF
TRBJ1-1	15	TRBV7-2	once	-	TGTGCCAGCAGCTGGGGCGGGGGGCAAGACACTGAAGCTTTCTTT	CASSWGGGQDTEAFF
TRBJ1-4	14	TRBV18	-	TRBD1	TGTGCCAGCTCAACGACAGGGGGAGACGAAAAACTGTTTTTT	CASSTTGGDEKLFF
TRBJ2-7	15	TRBV7-9	-	TRBD1	TGTGCCAGCAGCCCGGGACAGGGCGGGTCCTACGAGCAGTACTTC	CASSPGQGGSYEQYF
TRBJ2-6	16	TRBV7-9	-	-	TGTGCCAGTAGCTTAGAAGCCGGCAGGGATACCAACGTCCTGACTTTC	CASSLEAGRDTNVLTF
TRBJ2-3	14	TRBV19	-	-	TGTGCCAGTAGTCTCGGGGGGCCACCCCTCACGCAGTATTTT	CASSLGGPPLTQYF
TRBJ2-1	19	TRBV5-1	-	-	TGCGCCAGCAGCTTGGCCAAGGCGCGGGGCAGGGAAAGAAGCAATGAGCAGTTCTTC	CASSLAKARGRERSNEQFF
TRBJ2-7	15	TRBV5-4	-	-	TGTGCCAGCAGCCCGGCGGCAGGGACCTCCTACGAGCAGTACTTC	CASSPAAGTSYEQYF
TRBJ1-6	11	TRBV18	-	-	TGTGCCAGCACATCGACGGAGAACCTCCACTTT	CASTSTENLHF
TRBJ1-2	15	TRBV28	-	-	TGTGCCAGCCGGGAGGCTGGGGCCGTTAACTATGGCTACACCTTC	CASREAGAVNYGYTF
TRBJ1-5	17	TRBV6-1	-	TRBD1	TGTGCCAGCAGTGAAGTTGGGACAGGGATGGGCAATCAGCCCCAGCATTTT	CASSEVGTGMGNQPQHF
TRBJ1-1	14	TRBV5-1	-	-	TGCGCCAGCAGCTTATCCCAGGGGAACACTGAAGCTTTCTTT	CASSLSQGNTEAFF
TRBJ1-1	16	TRBV19	-	-	TGTGCCAGTAGTATTCGTTCTGGTTCAATGAACACTGAAGCTTTCTTT	CASSIRSGSMNTEAFF
TRBJ1-6	15	TRBV11-3	-	TRBD1	TGTGCCAGCAGCTTAGGAGGACAGGGTAATTCACCCCTCCACTTT	CASSLGGQGNSPLHF
TRBJ2-5	15	TRBV7-2	-	-	TGTGCCAGCAGCCCGCAACTCCGGGCTTGGGAGACCCAGTACTTC	CASSPQLRAWETQYF
TRBJ1-1	11	TRBV28	-	-	TGTGCCAGCACGAGGAACACTGAAGCTTTCTTT	CASTRNTEAFF
TRBJ1-1	16	TRBV16	-	-	TGTGCCAGCAGCCAATCCCGGGCGGAACTGAACACTGAAGCTTTCTTT	CASSQSRAELNTEAFF